The T cell receptor beta chain under discussion was sequenced for a study of T cell changes during pregnancy in multiple sclerosis. With V trimmed by 5 bases and J by 6 bases, 10 bases remained unmatched. This CDR3 spans 16 amino acids. Germline loops: CDR1 SGHTA, CDR2 FQGNSA. Using immunoSEQ multiplex PCR, the repertoire was profiled, and TCRdb retains in-frame clones only, with some absent. The sample includes tens of thousands of clones, about nine tenths of them seen just once. This TCR was sampled from a female donor in good health, enrolled as a control in a pregnancy study. The V call is TRBV7-2, the J call TRBJ2-5; 12 bases agree with TRBD2. Material: CD4+ T cells from peripheral blood mononuclear cells, obtained after pregnancy. The CDR3 nucleotides read TGTGCCAGCAGCAGTTCCTCTAGCGGGGGGGCGAAGACCCAGTACTTC. Translating gives CASSSSSSGGAKTQYF.